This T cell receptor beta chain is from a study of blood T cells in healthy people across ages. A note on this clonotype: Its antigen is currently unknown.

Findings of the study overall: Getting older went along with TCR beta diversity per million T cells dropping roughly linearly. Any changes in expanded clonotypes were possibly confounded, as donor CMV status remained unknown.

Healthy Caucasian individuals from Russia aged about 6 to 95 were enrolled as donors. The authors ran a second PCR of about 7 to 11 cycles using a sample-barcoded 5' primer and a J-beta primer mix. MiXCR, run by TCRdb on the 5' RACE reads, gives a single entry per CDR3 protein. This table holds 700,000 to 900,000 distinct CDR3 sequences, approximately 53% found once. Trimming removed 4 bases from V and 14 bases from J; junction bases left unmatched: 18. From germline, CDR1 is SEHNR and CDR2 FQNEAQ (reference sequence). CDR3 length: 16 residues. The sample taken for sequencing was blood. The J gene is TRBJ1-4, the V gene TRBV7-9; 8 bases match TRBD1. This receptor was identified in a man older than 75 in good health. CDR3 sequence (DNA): TGTGCCAGCAGCTACAAACAGGGGGACGCGGATATAGCGCTGTTTTTT. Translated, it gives CASSYKQGDADIALFF. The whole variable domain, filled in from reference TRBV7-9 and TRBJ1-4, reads DTGVSQNPRHKITKRGQNVTFRCDPISEHNRLYWYRQTLGQGPEFLTYFQNEAQLEKSRLLSDRFSAERPKGSFSTLEIQRTEQGDSAMYLCASSYKQGDADIALFFGSGTQLSVL.